A single sample is the source of the 3 T cell receptor beta chains below, sequenced in a study of blood T cell repertoires in COVID-19. Profiling relied on immunoSEQ multiplex PCR, and the TCRdb table lists in-frame clones only, not all of them. Of some 500,000 clones in the sample, roughly 89% are singletons; the top ten hold 7.5% to 9%. The sequenced material came from peripheral blood. The receptors come from a woman between 45 and 65 years old with COVID-19, enrolled during active disease.

This chain uses TRBV7-6 with TRBJ1-4; D is ambiguous. The CDR3 extends over 11 amino acids. Germline V gene data show CDR1 as SGHVS and CDR2 as FNYEAQ. V was shortened by 3 bases and J by 8 bases, with 4 bases between the two germline ends. The CDR3 protein is CASSFSEKLFF. CDR3 sequence (DNA): TGTGCCAGCAGCTTTAGCGAAAAACTGTTTTTT.

This rearrangement joins TRBV28 to TRBJ1-4, with 7 bases fitting TRBD1. From germline, CDR1 is MDHEN and CDR2 SYDVKM. This CDR3 has 13 amino acids. V gave up 3 bases and J gave up 10 bases; unmatched junction bases: 5. The CDR3 coding sequence is TGTGCCAGCAGTTTGGGGGACAGAGGAAAACTGTTTTTT. It yields the protein CASSLGDRGKLFF.

The V and J genes are TRBV30 and TRBJ1-2, with 7 bases aligning to TRBD1. The germline V gene encodes CDR1 GTSNPN and CDR2 SVGIG (reference sequence). V gave up 2 bases and J gave up 4 bases; unmatched junction bases: 10. The CDR3 loop spans 15 amino acids. CDR3 sequence reads: CAWSRARGSLYGYTF. CDR3 sequence (DNA): TGTGCCTGGAGTAGGGCCAGGGGGTCCCTCTATGGCTACACCTTC. Full variable domain (rest looked up from reference TRBV30 and TRBJ1-2): SQTIHQWPATLVQPVGSPLSLECTVEGTSNPNLYWYRQAAGRGLQLLFYSVGIGQISSEVPQNLSASRPQDRQFILSSKKLLLSDSGFYLCAWSRARGSLYGYTFGSGTRLTVV.